This T cell receptor beta chain appears in the sequencing data of a study of blood T cell repertoires in COVID-19. The CDR3 has 14 amino acids. In germline, CDR1 is MNHEY, CDR2 SVGAGI. Trimming cost V 0 bases and J 9 bases, with 12 bases left between them. Here immunoSEQ multiplex PCR was the method, and the copy in TCRdb shows in-frame clones only, minus some. The table records more than 90,000 clones, 75% to 85% of them present only once. The chain carries TRBV6-5 and TRBJ1-5; D is undetermined. Specimen: peripheral blood. The receptor was derived from a woman of 80 years or more with acute or convalescent COVID-19. This CDR3 is CASSYSGLRRPQHF. The CDR3 DNA sequence: TGTGCCAGCAGTTACTCGGGTTTGAGGAGGCCCCAGCATTTT.